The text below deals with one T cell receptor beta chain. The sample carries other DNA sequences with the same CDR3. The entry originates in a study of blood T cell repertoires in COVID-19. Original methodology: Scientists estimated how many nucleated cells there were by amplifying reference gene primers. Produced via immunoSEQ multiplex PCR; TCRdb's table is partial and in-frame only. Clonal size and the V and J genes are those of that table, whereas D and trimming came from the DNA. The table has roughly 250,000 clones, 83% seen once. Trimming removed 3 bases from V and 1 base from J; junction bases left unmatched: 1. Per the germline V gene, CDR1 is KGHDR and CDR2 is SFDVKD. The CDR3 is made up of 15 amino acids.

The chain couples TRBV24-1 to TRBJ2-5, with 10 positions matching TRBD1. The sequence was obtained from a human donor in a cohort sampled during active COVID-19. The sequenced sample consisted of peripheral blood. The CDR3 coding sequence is TGTGCCACCAGTGATAGGACAGGGGGCCAAGAGACCCAGTACTTC. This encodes CATSDRTGGQETQYF.